This T cell receptor beta chain was captured in a study of blood T cell repertoires in COVID-19. Overall study: COVID-19 samples collected from the United States, Italy and Spain covered acute and convalescent phases.

Measured with immunoSEQ multiplex PCR; TCRdb has only the in-frame clones, and not every one. The sample has over 150,000 clones; roughly 89% are singletons. The CDR3 runs 13 residues. Per the germline V gene, CDR1 is LNHDA and CDR2 is SQIVND (reference sequence). The ends lost 3 bases at V and 3 bases at J; junction bases unmatched: 1. Sequencing was carried out using peripheral blood. The TCR was taken from a man aged 50 to 59 with acute or convalescent COVID-19. The chain uses TRBV19 and TRBJ1-2, with 7 bases aligning to TRBD1. The DNA of the CDR3 is TGTGCCAGTAGTATCGGACAGGACTATGGCTACACCTTC. Its translation: CASSIGQDYGYTF.